These 28 T cell receptor beta chains were sequenced from one sample in a study of early T cells in non-severe SARS-CoV-2 infection. One entry per CDR3 protein results from TCRdb running MiXCR on the 5' RACE reads. The repertoire holds about 130,000 distinct CDR3 sequences, with just under 15% as singletons. Sample: whole blood. The receptors shown here come from an adult who was a healthcare worker with PCR-confirmed SARS-CoV-2 infection or an uninfected control (not recorded which).

This clonotype was counted at least ten times. The rearrangement links TRBV20-1 to TRBJ2-5; D call uncertain. Trimming stripped 6 bases from V and 1 base from J, with 12 bases between. Germline values: CDR1 DFQATT, CDR2 SNEGSKA (reference sequence). There are 13 residues in the CDR3. In DNA form, the CDR3 reads TGCAGTGCCTTTCACAGCAGCCAAGAGACCCAGTACTTC. Translating it yields CSAFHSSQETQYF.

This clonotype was counted only a few times. The V call is TRBV4-1, the J call TRBJ1-5; TRBD1 matches 8 bases. The CDR3 covers 14 residues. Trimming at V came to 2 bases and at J to 9 bases, leaving 6 bases not matched to a gene. CDR1 and CDR2 (germline): MGHRA, YSYEKL. The CDR3 nucleotides read TGCGCCAGCAGCCAACGGACAGGGTTTTGGCCCCAGCATTTT. Protein product: CASSQRTGFWPQHF.

This clonotype has at least ten counts. This chain joins TRBV5-1 and TRBJ2-5; D gene uncertain. This CDR3 region has 14 residues. Germline V gene lookup returns CDR1 SGHRS and CDR2 YFSETQ. The ends were cut back, 0 bases at V and 5 bases at J, with 11 bases in the middle. The CDR3 DNA sequence: TGCGCCAGCAGCTTGGGTAGTAATGAGGAGACCCAGTACTTC. It is translated as CASSLGSNEETQYF.

V gene TRBV7-2 combines with J gene TRBJ1-6; D is ambiguous. The CDR3 loop spans 13 amino acids. Trimming shortened V by 5 bases and J by 7 bases, and 9 bases separated the two germline ends. Germline V gene data show CDR1 as SGHTA and CDR2 as FQGNSA. The CDR3 nucleotides are TGTGCCAGCAGCCTTCAGACCAATTCACCCCTCCACTTT. Protein: CASSLQTNSPLHF.

The chain carries TRBV20-1 and TRBJ2-6; D not certain. V gave up 5 bases and J gave up 4 bases, with 24 bases separating them. Germline V gene data show CDR1 as DFQATT and CDR2 as SNEGSKA (reference sequence). The CDR3 is 18 amino acids. The CDR3 region has the DNA TGCAGTGCTCGCACCCGAAATCTACAAGGAACCGGGGCCAACGTCCTGACTTTC. It encodes CSARTRNLQGTGANVLTF.

This clonotype was seen a handful of times. This chain uses TRBV6-2 or TRBV6-3 with TRBJ1-5; D possibly corresponds to TRBD1 (6 bases). Germline CDR1 and CDR2: MNHEY and SVGEGT. The CDR3 length is 14 residues. Deletions cut 5 bases from V and 0 bases from J, with 8 bases between. The CDR3 loop reads CASSDRNSNQPQHF. DNA for the CDR3: TGTGCCAGCAGTGACAGGAATAGCAATCAGCCCCAGCATTTT.

This clonotype was counted between two and nine times. This sequence joins TRBV21-1 and TRBJ2-7; the D call of TRBD1 is as the table states it, not checked on the DNA. TRBV21-1 is flagged as a pseudogene. The CDR3 runs to 16 residues. In DNA, the CDR3 is TGTGCCAGCAGGAAAAGACGGGACAGGGATTCAGCCGAGCAGTACTTC. It specifies CASRKRRDRDSAEQYF.

This chain uses TRBV29-1 with TRBJ2-1, with 7 bases aligning to TRBD2. The CDR3 is 13 amino acids. Trimming cost V 8 bases and J 5 bases; bases outside gene matches: 9. The germline gives CDR1 SQVTM, CDR2 ANQGSEA. The CDR3 is CSFGASGNNEQFF. The CDR3, as DNA: TGCAGCTTTGGGGCTAGCGGAAACAATGAGCAGTTCTTC.

V and J are TRBV20-1 and TRBJ1-6; D is perhaps TRBD1 (6 bases). Germline V gene sequence: CDR1 DFQATT, CDR2 SNEGSKA (reference sequence). The germline V and J ends were trimmed by 2 bases and 10 bases, with 24 bases remaining between them. The CDR3 runs 17 residues. Here the CDR3 DNA reads TGCAGTGCTAGAAGATTTGTCGAGGGGATCGGGGGCTCACCCCTCCACTTT. Translated, it gives CSARRFVEGIGGSPLHF.

The CDR3 protein is CSARKTGRKTEAFF. The CDR3 DNA sequence: TGCAGTGCTAGAAAGACAGGGCGAAAAACTGAAGCTTTCTTT. The chain uses TRBV20-1 and TRBJ1-1; 7 bases are shared with TRBD1. Germline assignment: CDR1 DFQATT and CDR2 SNEGSKA (reference sequence). CDR3 length equals 14 residues. V shed 2 bases and J 5 bases; nucleotides not matched to a gene: 8.

The chain joins TRBV7-9 to TRBJ1-3, with a possible D match to TRBD1 (5 bases). V was pared by 4 bases and J by 8 bases, with 18 bases between. Germline V CDR1 and CDR2: SEHNR, FQNEAQ (reference sequence). CDR3 size: 15 residues. The CDR3 loop reads CASSSLAGVVDTIYF. For the CDR3, the DNA is TGTGCCAGCAGCTCCCTGGCGGGGGTGGTCGACACCATATATTTT.

The V gene is TRBV29-1, the J gene TRBJ2-5; D possibly corresponds to TRBD2 (6 bases). Trimming stripped 6 bases from V and 0 bases from J, with 14 bases between. The germline V gene encodes CDR1 SQVTM and CDR2 ANQGSEA. The CDR3 has 14 residues. CDR3 in DNA: TGCAGCGTAAAGTCGGCGGGGTACCAAGAGACCCAGTACTTC. This codes for CSVKSAGYQETQYF.

This clonotype has only a few counts. The chain couples TRBV20-1 to TRBJ2-7; 7 nucleotides line up with TRBD2. The CDR3 spans 14 residues. J was trimmed by 1 base and V by 4 bases; bases with no gene match: 7. Germline V gives CDR1 DFQATT, CDR2 SNEGSKA (reference sequence). The CDR3 reads CSAIGLADSYEQYF. The CDR3 DNA sequence: TGCAGTGCTATAGGGCTAGCGGATTCCTACGAGCAGTACTTC.

This rearrangement joins TRBV6-6 to TRBJ1-2, with D unclear. This CDR3 contains 13 residues. In germline, CDR1 is MNHNY, CDR2 SVGAGI (reference sequence). Trimming pared 7 bases from V and 10 bases from J, leaving 19 bases between. CDR3 sequence: CASMAGSYVDYTF. DNA of the CDR3: TGTGCCAGCATGGCCGGCAGTTACGTGGACTACACCTTC.

The chain links TRBV7-9 to TRBJ1-5, with 7 bases fitting TRBD1. The CDR3 is 14 residues long. Germline V lookup: CDR1 SEHNR, CDR2 FQNEAQ (reference sequence). Unmatched junction bases numbered 8, after V lost 5 bases and J lost 7 bases. CDR3 nucleotide sequence: TGTGCCAGCAGCGTATCGACAGGGTTGCAGCCCCAGCATTTT. Translated, it gives CASSVSTGLQPQHF.

This clonotype came up a few times. The chain has TRBV24-1 and TRBJ2-3; D remains unclear. This CDR3 contains 14 residues. CDR1 and CDR2 from the germline V gene are KGHDR and SFDVKD. The V gene lost 4 bases and the J gene lost 2 bases, with 9 bases spanning the gap. The chain's CDR3 is CATSEGSFTDTQYF. The CDR3 nucleotides read TGTGCCACCAGTGAGGGAAGCTTCACAGATACGCAGTATTTT.

The chain has TRBV6-1 and TRBJ1-5; a possible D gene is TRBD1 (5 bases). CDR1 MNHNS and CDR2 SASEGT come from the germline V gene. V dropped 4 bases and J dropped 0 bases, with 19 bases sitting between them. The CDR3 covers 18 residues. The DNA for the CDR3 is TGTGCCAGCAGTGGGGACGGGAATCATTTTTATAGCAATCAGCCCCAGCATTTT. This sequence encodes CASSGDGNHFYSNQPQHF.

This clonotype was seen a handful of times. This chain links TRBV5-1 with TRBJ1-1; tentative D call: TRBD1 (5 bases). Deletions cut 5 bases from V and 7 bases from J, with 12 bases between. This CDR3 spans 12 amino acids. CDR1 is SGHRS and CDR2 is YFSETQ in the germline V gene. The CDR3 coding sequence is TGCGCCAGCAGGACGGGAGGGGATGAAGCTTTCTTT. This sequence encodes CASRTGGDEAFF.

This clonotype was counted only a few times. This chain uses TRBV18 with TRBJ2-7; D gene unclear. Germline V gene sequence: CDR1 KGHSH, CDR2 LQKENI. Between the trimmed V and J ends, which lost 3 bases and 4 bases, there was a span of 7 bases. CDR3 length: 12 amino acids. The CDR3, as DNA: TGTGCCAGCTCACCCGACCTATACGAGCAGTACTTC. Translated: CASSPDLYEQYF. Full variable domain (remainder filled in from reference TRBV18 and TRBJ2-7): NAGVMQNPRHLVRRRGQEARLRCSPMKGHSHVYWYRQLPEEGLKFMVYLQKENIIDESGMPKERFSAEFPKEGPSILRIQQVVRGDSAAYFCASSPDLYEQYFGPGTRLTVT.

This clonotype was recorded a few times. This chain joins TRBV21-1 and TRBJ1-6; the table's TRBD1 call for D was not verified on the DNA. TRBV21-1 represents a pseudogene. The CDR3 runs 14 residues. The CDR3 DNA reads as TGTGCCAGCCTGAGAGGGACAGTAGATTCACCCCTCCACTTT. The encoded protein is CASLRGTVDSPLHF.

This clonotype has just a few counts. The V call is TRBV10-1, the J call TRBJ2-1; unclear D gene. The CDR3 consists of 15 residues. V lost 5 bases and J lost 0, with 11 bases in between. CDR1 is WNHNN and CDR2 is SYGVQD in the germline V gene (reference sequence). This CDR3 reads CASSPDTSSYNEQFF. For the CDR3, the DNA is TGCGCCAGCAGTCCAGACACAAGCTCCTACAATGAGCAGTTCTTC.

This clonotype was observed many times. This sequence joins TRBV12-3 or TRBV12-4 and TRBJ1-1, with D possibly TRBD1 on 5 matching bases. V lost 6 bases, J lost 3 bases, and 11 bases lay in between. This CDR3 has 13 amino acids. The CDR3, as DNA: TGTGCCAGCAGCTTAACGGGGGACACTGAAGCTTTCTTT. As protein: CASSLTGDTEAFF.

This clonotype was counted only a few times. The chain combines TRBV29-1 with TRBJ2-1, with D unresolved. CDR1 and CDR2 from the germline V gene are SQVTM and ANQGSEA. The CDR3 is made up of 12 amino acids. V was pared by 5 bases and J by 9 bases, with 14 bases between. This chain's CDR3 is CSVWSPVGEQFF. The CDR3 bases are TGCAGCGTTTGGTCTCCGGTGGGTGAGCAGTTCTTC.

This clonotype was counted between two and nine times. This sequence joins TRBV29-1 and TRBJ1-5; D gene unclear. From germline, CDR1 is SQVTM and CDR2 ANQGSEA. The CDR3 runs 13 residues. Trimming stripped 6 bases from V and 0 bases from J, with 9 bases between. The CDR3 bases are TGCAGCGTACAAGAGAATAGCAATCAGCCCCAGCATTTT. It translates to CSVQENSNQPQHF.

This sequence joins TRBV3-1 and TRBJ2-5; possibly TRBD1 for D (6 bases). Trimming took off 0 bases at V and 4 bases at J, with 15 bases between the two ends. The germline gives CDR1 LGHDT, CDR2 YNNKEL (reference sequence). The CDR3 runs to 16 residues. This CDR3 is CASSQDNTGQIETQYF. The DNA of the CDR3 is TGTGCCAGCAGCCAAGATAACACAGGGCAAATAGAGACCCAGTACTTC.

This clonotype showed up many times. This chain connects TRBV14 to TRBJ1-2; D is undetermined. Germline V gives CDR1 SGHDN, CDR2 FVKESK. The length of the CDR3 is 13 residues. V lost 4 bases and J 2 bases, leaving 8 bases between the germline ends. The CDR3 DNA sequence: TGTGCCAGCAGCCTCGAGATGAACTATGGCTACACCTTC. Translated, it gives CASSLEMNYGYTF.

This clonotype appeared many times. The chain recombines TRBV20-1 with TRBJ2-7; 9 bases align to TRBD2. Germline trimming cut 0 bases from V and 7 bases from J; bases unmatched to any gene: 10. The CDR3 is made up of 15 amino acids. In germline, CDR1 is DFQATT, CDR2 SNEGSKA (reference sequence). The CDR3 sequence: CSAREDEAGGREQYF. Written as DNA, the CDR3 is TGCAGTGCTAGAGAGGACGAGGCGGGGGGGCGAGAGCAGTACTTC.

The chain carries TRBV4-2 and TRBJ2-7, with TRBD1 matching 9 bases. This CDR3 has 16 residues. V gave up 0 bases and J gave up 7 bases; unmatched junction bases: 10. Germline CDR1 reads LGHNA; CDR2 reads YNFKEQ. Written as DNA, the CDR3 is TGTGCCAGCAGCCAAGATGCGCCGGACAGGGGAGGGGAGCAGTACTTC. Residues: CASSQDAPDRGGEQYF.